The 26 T cell receptor beta chains listed next were all sequenced from one sample in a study of T cells in Graves' hyperthyroidism and ophthalmopathy. TCR beta CDR3 region amplification was performed from RNA transcripts. When the TCR CDR3 underwent first-round RT-PCR, the HTBI primer set was used. TCRdb recomputed calls from the multiplex PCR reads with MiXCR, one row per CDR3 protein. The table lists roughly 500,000 distinct CDR3 sequences, around 50% of them singletons, with 35% to 50% in the top ten. The specimen sequenced was peripheral blood or thyroid tissue (not recorded which). These receptors came from an adult woman with Graves' disease, either hyperthyroidism or ophthalmopathy (not recorded which).

V usage is TRBV20-1 and J usage is TRBJ2-7, with TRBD2 matching over 13 bases. The CDR3 length is 16 residues. Per germline, CDR1 DFQATT and CDR2 SNEGSKA (reference sequence). J was trimmed by 4 bases and V by 3 bases; bases with no gene match: 9. The CDR3 bases are TGCAGTGCTAGTGGCGGACTAGCGGGAGCGTTTTACGAGCAGTACTTC. Translating gives CSASGGLAGAFYEQYF.

The chain's CDR3 is CASSYPTGLSISGANVLTF. In DNA, the CDR3 is TGTGCCAGCAGTTACCCAACGGGCCTCTCTATCTCTGGGGCCAACGTCCTGACTTTC. The chain recombines TRBV6-2 or TRBV6-3 with TRBJ2-6; no clear D. CDR1 is MNHEY, CDR2 SVGEGT, per germline. V lost 2 bases to trimming and J lost 0 bases, with 17 bases between them. The CDR3 length is 19 residues.

The chain has TRBV27 and TRBJ1-1; TRBD1 agrees at 8 bases. This CDR3 is 14 amino acids long. Per the germline V gene, CDR1 is MNHEY and CDR2 is SMNVEV (reference sequence). Trimming cost V 5 bases and J 4 bases; bases outside gene matches: 6. The CDR3: CASSPRGRATEAFF. CDR3 sequence (DNA): TGTGCCAGCAGTCCCAGGGGGCGTGCCACTGAAGCTTTCTTT.

This clonotype was recorded many times. The V and J genes are TRBV4-3 and TRBJ2-7, with TRBD2 matching over 12 bases. In germline, CDR1 is LGHNA, CDR2 YSLEER. V gave up 1 base and J gave up 3 bases; unmatched junction bases: 4. This CDR3 has 16 residues. The CDR3 sequence is CASSQGLAGEVYEQYF. The CDR3 nucleotides are TGCGCCAGCAGCCAAGGACTAGCGGGAGAGGTCTACGAGCAGTACTTC.

The genes are TRBV15 and TRBJ2-5; no clear D. CDR3 length: 15 amino acids. V shed 2 bases and J shed 2 bases, with 12 bases lying between them. CDR1 and CDR2 from the germline V gene are LNHNV and YYDKDF (reference sequence). CDR3 sequence (DNA): TGTGCCACCAGCAGAAGAACAGTAGGACAAGAGACCCAGTACTTC. The encoded protein is CATSRRTVGQETQYF.

CDR3 residues: CASGGGGANEKLFF. The CDR3, as DNA: TGTGCCAGCGGGGGAGGGGGCGCAAATGAAAAACTGTTTTTT. V and J are TRBV2 and TRBJ1-4, with 7 nucleotides matching TRBD1. CDR1 and CDR2 from the germline V gene are SNHLY and FYNNEI. J lost 5 bases, V lost 8 bases, and 8 bases had no gene match. The CDR3 runs 14 residues.

The V gene is TRBV9, the J gene TRBJ2-7; TRBD1 or TRBD2 may be the D gene (5 bases each). The CDR3 runs to 14 residues. The V gene's germline CDR1 is SGDLS and CDR2 YYNGEE. V shed 5 bases and J shed 3 bases, with 15 bases lying between them. CDR3 DNA: TGTGCCAGCAGTTACTCGGGACGTAACTACGAGCAGTACTTC. The encoded protein is CASSYSGRNYEQYF.

In this sample, this clonotype turned up a few times. The chain uses TRBV29-1 and TRBJ2-7, with TRBD1 matching over 11 bases. CDR3 size: 12 residues. The trim removed 8 bases at V and 2 bases at J, leaving 2 bases unmatched. Germline CDR1 and CDR2: SQVTM and ANQGSEA. CDR3 in DNA: TGCAGCCGGACAGGGGGCACCTACGAGCAGTACTTC. It translates to CSRTGGTYEQYF.

There are many counts of this clonotype. The chain couples TRBV20-1 to TRBJ1-1, with 7 bases fitting TRBD1. In germline, CDR1 is DFQATT, CDR2 SNEGSKA (reference sequence). The V segment lost 0 bases and the J segment 1 base; nucleotides outside the gene matches: 5. This CDR3 region has 15 residues. The CDR3 is CSAREQGIRNTEAFF. The CDR3 coding sequence is TGCAGTGCTAGAGAACAGGGGATAAGGAACACTGAAGCTTTCTTT.

This clonotype was counted between two and nine times. J is TRBJ1-2 and V is TRBV25-1; D remains ambiguous. This CDR3 is built from 13 residues. Germline CDR1 reads MGHDK; CDR2 reads SYGVNS. V was clipped by 3 bases and J by 3 bases, with 8 bases between them. CDR3 sequence reads: CASSDRTHYGYTF. Written as DNA, the CDR3 is TGTGCCAGCAGTGACAGGACCCACTATGGCTACACCTTC.

The gene calls are TRBV4-1 and TRBJ1-5; D might be TRBD1 (5 bases). The germline V gene has CDR1 MGHRA and CDR2 YSYEKL. Trimming took off 0 bases at V and 4 bases at J, with 13 bases between the two ends. CDR3 length: 16 amino acids. The CDR3 nucleotides are TGCGCCAGCAGCCAAGAGGACTGGGGGAAAAATCAGCCCCAGCATTTT. It is translated as CASSQEDWGKNQPQHF.

This clonotype was found once. The rearrangement joins TRBV24-1 to TRBJ2-2, with a possible D match to TRBD2 (5 bases). Germline lookup yields CDR1 KGHDR and CDR2 SFDVKD. Trimming pared 4 bases from V and 7 bases from J, leaving 6 bases between. This CDR3 contains 12 residues. CDR3 loop: CATSDTSGELFF. CDR3 nucleotides: TGTGCCACCAGTGACACTAGCGGGGAGCTGTTTTTT.

This clonotype was seen repeatedly, ten times or more. This rearrangement joins TRBV2 to TRBJ2-7, with D possibly matching TRBD2 (6 bases). The CDR3 consists of 13 residues. Germline-derived CDR1 and CDR2 are SNHLY and FYNNEI. Trimming stripped 4 bases from V and 3 bases from J, with 10 bases between. As DNA, the CDR3 is TGTGCCAGCAGTGGATGGAGGGACTACGAGCAGTACTTC. This encodes CASSGWRDYEQYF.

This clonotype was seen many times. The chain links TRBV10-3 to TRBJ2-5; D possibly corresponds to TRBD1 (6 bases). V was trimmed by 2 bases and J by 5 bases, leaving 12 bases between them. Germline V CDR1 and CDR2: ENHRY, SYGVKD. This CDR3 has 14 amino acids. CDR3 loop: CAISEGTGTETQYF. In DNA, the CDR3 is TGTGCCATCAGTGAGGGCACAGGGACCGAGACCCAGTACTTC.

V gene TRBV7-2 combines with J gene TRBJ2-7; the D gene is possibly TRBD1 (6 bases). The CDR3 contains 13 residues. Germline assignment: CDR1 SGHTA and CDR2 FQGNSA. The V end lost 5 bases, the J end lost 9 bases, and 17 bases lay between the germline ends. The CDR3 loop reads CASSLDRPAGQYF. The CDR3 nucleotides read TGTGCCAGCAGCCTCGACAGGCCCGCAGGGCAGTACTTC.

The chain recombines TRBV3-1 with TRBJ2-5; perhaps TRBD1 as D (5 bases). CDR1 LGHDT and CDR2 YNNKEL come from the germline V gene (reference sequence). This CDR3 has 18 amino acids. Trimming cost V 0 bases and J 5 bases, with 22 bases left between them. The chain's CDR3 is CASSQDQARGDIRETQYF. The CDR3 nucleotides read TGTGCCAGCAGCCAAGATCAAGCAAGGGGTGATATTCGGGAGACCCAGTACTTC.

The chain combines TRBV10-3 with TRBJ2-5; 8 positions match TRBD2. Unmatched junction bases numbered 3, after V lost 5 bases and J lost 1 base. CDR3 length: 14 residues. Germline V CDR1 and CDR2: ENHRY, SYGVKD. CDR3 protein: CAISKAGVQETQYF. The CDR3 DNA sequence: TGTGCCATCAGTAAAGCGGGAGTCCAAGAGACCCAGTACTTC.

The sample holds many counts of this clonotype. J is TRBJ1-1 and V is TRBV20-1; unclear D gene. CDR3 length: 13 residues. Germline CDR1 reads DFQATT; CDR2 reads SNEGSKA (reference sequence). V was trimmed by 3 bases and J by 8 bases, leaving 16 bases between them. The CDR3 sequence is CSARSIILGEAFF. CDR3 DNA sequence: TGCAGTGCTAGGTCTATCATCCTGGGAGAAGCTTTCTTT.

This clonotype was seen a handful of times. This chain connects TRBV20-1 to TRBJ2-7; D not resolved. The ends were cut back, 1 base at V and 5 bases at J, with 12 bases in the middle. Germline lookup yields CDR1 DFQATT and CDR2 SNEGSKA (reference sequence). CDR3 length equals 13 residues. In DNA form, the CDR3 reads TGCAGTGCTAGAGTTCCCAAGGCCAACGAGCAGTACTTC. Its protein product is CSARVPKANEQYF.

V gene TRBV7-2 combines with J gene TRBJ2-2; either TRBD1 or TRBD2 may supply D (5 bases each). Germline lookup yields CDR1 SGHTA and CDR2 FQGNSA. CDR3 length: 16 residues. The germline V and J ends were trimmed by 1 base and 2 bases, with 11 bases remaining between them. The CDR3 DNA sequence: TGTGCCAGCAGCTTAGTAGGGACGAAAAACACCGGGGAGCTGTTTTTT. This codes for CASSLVGTKNTGELFF.

The chain is built from TRBV5-1 and TRBJ1-1, with TRBD1 identical over 12 bases. With 0 bases clipped from V and 2 bases from J, the junction kept 11 bases outside the gene matches. This CDR3 spans 19 amino acids. Germline values: CDR1 SGHRS, CDR2 YFSETQ. The CDR3 bases are TGCGCCAGCAGCTTGGAAGCGGGACAGGGGGCAGGTATAAACACTGAAGCTTTCTTT. As protein: CASSLEAGQGAGINTEAFF.

This rearrangement joins TRBV5-1 to TRBJ1-1; unclear D gene. CDR3 length: 15 amino acids. Germline CDR1 SGHRS, CDR2 YFSETQ. V lost 4 bases to trimming and J lost 1 base, with 14 bases between them. The CDR3 region has the DNA TGCGCCAGCAGCCCATGGACGGTGGAGAACACTGAAGCTTTCTTT. This sequence encodes CASSPWTVENTEAFF.

V usage is TRBV20-1 and J usage is TRBJ1-2; D unresolved. The CDR3 contains 13 residues. The V end lost 3 bases, the J end lost 4 bases, and 12 bases lay between the germline ends. The germline V gene has CDR1 DFQATT and CDR2 SNEGSKA (reference sequence). CDR3 bases: TGCAGTGCTAGGACTGGGGATCTCTATGGCTACACCTTC. It encodes CSARTGDLYGYTF.

This clonotype was seen many times. The rearrangement joins TRBV29-1 to TRBJ2-7; tentatively, D is TRBD1 or TRBD2 (6 bases each). The V gene lost 7 bases and the J gene lost 1 base, with 14 bases spanning the gap. Germline V gene data show CDR1 as SQVTM and CDR2 as ANQGSEA. The CDR3 runs to 13 residues. This CDR3 is CSGRGPDSYEQYF. The CDR3 DNA reads as TGCAGCGGCCGGGGGCCAGATTCCTACGAGCAGTACTTC.

The chain employs TRBV5-1 and TRBJ1-1; D is perhaps TRBD1 (5 bases). In germline, CDR1 is SGHRS, CDR2 YFSETQ. V lost 2 bases and J lost 1, with 12 bases in between. This CDR3 spans 15 amino acids. The CDR3 nucleotides read TGCGCCAGCAGCTTCGGATGGACAACGAACACTGAAGCTTTCTTT. It encodes CASSFGWTTNTEAFF.

This clonotype showed up just a few times. This sequence joins TRBV7-2 and TRBJ2-7; 13 positions agree with TRBD2. Unmatched junction bases numbered 7, after V lost 5 bases and J lost 6 bases. The CDR3 is made up of 15 amino acids. Germline V lookup: CDR1 SGHTA, CDR2 FQGNSA. The CDR3 spells CASSPGTSGIGEQYF. DNA of the CDR3: TGTGCCAGCAGCCCAGGGACTAGCGGGATCGGCGAGCAGTACTTC. The full variable domain, in which reference TRBV7-2 and TRBJ2-7 provide the parts outside the CDR3, is GAGVSQSPSNKVTEKGKDVELRCDPISGHTALYWYRQSLGQGLEFLIYFQGNSAPDKSGLPSDRFSAERTGGSVSTLTIQRTQQEDSAVYLCASSPGTSGIGEQYFGPGTRLTVT.